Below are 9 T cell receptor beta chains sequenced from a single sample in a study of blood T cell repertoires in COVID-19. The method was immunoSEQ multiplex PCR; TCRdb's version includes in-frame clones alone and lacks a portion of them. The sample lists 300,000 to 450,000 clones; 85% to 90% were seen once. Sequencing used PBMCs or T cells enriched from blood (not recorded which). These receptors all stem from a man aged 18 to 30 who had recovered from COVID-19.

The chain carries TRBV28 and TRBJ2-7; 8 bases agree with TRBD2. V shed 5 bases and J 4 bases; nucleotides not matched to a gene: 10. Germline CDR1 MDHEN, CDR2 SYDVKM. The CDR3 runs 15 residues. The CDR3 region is CASSTPGLALYEQYF. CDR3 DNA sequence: TGTGCCAGCAGTACTCCCGGACTAGCTTTATACGAGCAGTACTTC.

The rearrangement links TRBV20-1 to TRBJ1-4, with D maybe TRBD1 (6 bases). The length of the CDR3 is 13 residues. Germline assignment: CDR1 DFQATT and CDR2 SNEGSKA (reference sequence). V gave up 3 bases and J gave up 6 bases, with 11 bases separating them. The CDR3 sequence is CSASYRTDEKLFF. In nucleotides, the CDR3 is TGCAGTGCTAGTTACCGGACAGATGAAAAACTGTTTTTT.

CDR3 sequence (DNA): TGTGCCAGCAGTTTGGCCCCTCGCTACGAGCAGTACTTC. It codes for CASSLAPRYEQYF. The chain is built from TRBV27 and TRBJ2-7; D gene uncertain. CDR3 size: 13 residues. The V end lost 3 bases, the J end lost 3 bases, and 9 bases lay between the germline ends. CDR1 and CDR2 from the germline V gene are MNHEY and SMNVEV (reference sequence).

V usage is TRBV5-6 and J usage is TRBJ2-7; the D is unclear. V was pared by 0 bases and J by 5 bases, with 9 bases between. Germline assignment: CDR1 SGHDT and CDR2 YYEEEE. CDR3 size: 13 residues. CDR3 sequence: CASSLAELDEQYF. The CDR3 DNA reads TGTGCCAGCAGCTTGGCCGAGCTAGACGAGCAGTACTTC.

The CDR3 bases are TGTGCCAGCAGCCCTGGGACAGGTGACACTGAAGCTTTCTTT. The encoded protein is CASSPGTGDTEAFF. V usage is TRBV3-1 (or the pseudogene TRBV3-2) and J usage is TRBJ1-1; 8 nucleotides align to TRBD1. This CDR3 is built from 14 residues. Unmatched junction bases numbered 4, after V lost 4 bases and J lost 3 bases. Germline assignment: CDR1 LGHDT and CDR2 YNNKEL (reference sequence).

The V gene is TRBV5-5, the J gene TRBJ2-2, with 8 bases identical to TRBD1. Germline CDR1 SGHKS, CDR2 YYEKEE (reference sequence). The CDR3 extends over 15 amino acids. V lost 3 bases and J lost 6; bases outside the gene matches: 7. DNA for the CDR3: TGTGCCAGCAGCTATGCCTCAGGGGGCCCCGGGGAGCTGTTTTTT. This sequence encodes CASSYASGGPGELFF.

Written as DNA, the CDR3 is TGTGCCAGCCGACTTACAGGGGGGTCCTACCAGTACTTC. Residues: CASRLTGGSYQYF. The V and J genes are TRBV27 and TRBJ2-7; 8 bases map to TRBD1. Unmatched junction bases numbered 13, after V lost 8 bases and J lost 10 bases. Germline V gene data show CDR1 as MNHEY and CDR2 as SMNVEV (reference sequence). This CDR3 contains 13 residues.

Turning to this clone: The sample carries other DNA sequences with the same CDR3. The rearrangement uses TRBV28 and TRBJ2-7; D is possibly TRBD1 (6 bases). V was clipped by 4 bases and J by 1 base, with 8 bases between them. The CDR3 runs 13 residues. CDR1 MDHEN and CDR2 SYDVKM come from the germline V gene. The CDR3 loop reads CASSSGQSYEQYF. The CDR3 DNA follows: TGTGCCAGCAGTTCCGGACAGTCCTACGAGCAGTACTTC.

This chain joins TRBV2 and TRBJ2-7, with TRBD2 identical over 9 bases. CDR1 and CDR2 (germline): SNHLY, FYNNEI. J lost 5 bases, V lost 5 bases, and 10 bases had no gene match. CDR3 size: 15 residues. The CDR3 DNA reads TGTGCCAGCAGTTTTAGCGGGAGAAGTGGAGACGAGCAGTACTTC. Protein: CASSFSGRSGDEQYF. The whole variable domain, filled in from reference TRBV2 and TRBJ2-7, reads EPEVTQTPSHQVTQMGQEVILRCVPISNHLYFYWYRQILGQKVEFLVSFYNNEISEKSEIFDDQFSVERPDGSNFTLKIRSTKLEDSAMYFCASSFSGRSGDEQYFGPGTRLTVT.